This T cell receptor beta chain comes out of a study of blood T cell repertoires in COVID-19. Across the whole study: Sites in the United States, Italy and Spain provided acute and convalescent COVID-19 samples. PBMCs, B-cell-depleted T cells, or T cells were the source of the cDNA or gDNA that made up the material.

As originally analysed: For nucleated cells, counts were estimated from reference gene primer amplification. TCRdb's table, derived via immunoSEQ multiplex PCR, lists solely in-frame clones and lacks some. V, J and clone size derive from that table, while D and trimming were established from the DNA sequence. The sample lists approximately 390,000 clones, almost 90% occurring once. Germline values: CDR1 SEHNR, CDR2 FQNEAQ (reference sequence). The CDR3 consists of 13 residues. Trimming left V 6 bases short and J 8 bases short, with 13 bases between. The rearrangement links TRBV7-9 to TRBJ1-4; a possible D gene is TRBD1 (6 bases). The sample was peripheral blood. The sequence was collected from a man in his late teens or twenties with active or convalescent COVID-19. CDR3 region: CASRTRTGEKLFF. As DNA, the CDR3 is TGTGCCAGCAGAACACGCACAGGGGAAAAACTGTTTTTT.